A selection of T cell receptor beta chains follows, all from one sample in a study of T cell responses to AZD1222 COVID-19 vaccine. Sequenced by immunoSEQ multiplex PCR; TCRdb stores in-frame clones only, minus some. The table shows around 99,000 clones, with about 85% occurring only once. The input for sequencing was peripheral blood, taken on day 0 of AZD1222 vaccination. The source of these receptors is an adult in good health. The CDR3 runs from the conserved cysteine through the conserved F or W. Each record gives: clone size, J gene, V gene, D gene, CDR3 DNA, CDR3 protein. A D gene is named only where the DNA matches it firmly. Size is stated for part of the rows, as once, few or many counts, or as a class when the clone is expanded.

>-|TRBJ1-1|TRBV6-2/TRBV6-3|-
TGTGCCAGCAGTTACTCGATTTCAGGAAACACTGAAGCTTTCTTT
CASSYSISGNTEAFF
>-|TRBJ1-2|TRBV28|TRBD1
TGTGCCAGCAGTTCCTCCGGGACAGCCCTTTATGGCTACACCTTC
CASSSSGTALYGYTF
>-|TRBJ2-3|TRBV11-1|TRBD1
TGTGCCAGCAGCTTAAAACAGGGGGCAGATACGCAGTATTTT
CASSLKQGADTQYF
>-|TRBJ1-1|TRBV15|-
TGTGCCACCAGTAGGGGACTTGGAACTGAAGCTTTCTTT
CATSRGLGTEAFF
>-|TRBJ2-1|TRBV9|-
TGTGCCAGCAGTTGGGGAGACCAGTTCCTTAAGGGTAGAGTCTCCTACAATGAGCAGTTCTTC
CASSWGDQFLKGRVSYNEQFF
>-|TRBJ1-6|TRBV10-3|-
TGTGCCATCAAAGAAGCCAGTTCACCCCTCCACTTT
CAIKEASSPLHF
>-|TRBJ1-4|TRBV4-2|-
TGTGCCAGCAGCCAAGACAGGTTGAATGAAAAACTGTTTTTT
CASSQDRLNEKLFF
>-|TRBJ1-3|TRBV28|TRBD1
TGTGCCAGCAGTTTGGGACAGGGATCTCCTGGAAACACCATATATTTT
CASSLGQGSPGNTIYF
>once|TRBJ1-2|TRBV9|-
TGTGCCAGCAGCGTAGTTGAGGACGGCGTTCGGGGCTACACCTTC
CASSVVEDGVRGYTF
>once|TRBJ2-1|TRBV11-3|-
TGTGCCAGCAGCCCCGGCTATACTAACAATGAGCAGTTCTTC
CASSPGYTNNEQFF
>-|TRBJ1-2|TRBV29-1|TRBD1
TGCAGCGTCCTTCCCCTGGACAGGAACTATGGCTACACCTTC
CSVLPLDRNYGYTF
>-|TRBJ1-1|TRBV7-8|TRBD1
TGTGCCAGCAGTCGCGGGACAGAGGACCCTGAAGCTTTCTTT
CASSRGTEDPEAFF
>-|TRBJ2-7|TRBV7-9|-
TGTGCCGTATTCTCCGGGCGGATCGAGGGCGAGCAGTACTTC
CAVFSGRIEGEQYF
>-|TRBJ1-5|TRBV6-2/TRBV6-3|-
TGTGCCAGCAGTTACTGGAATCAGCCCCAGCATTTT
CASSYWNQPQHF
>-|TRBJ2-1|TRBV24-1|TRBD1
TGTGCCACCAGTGATACGGGACAGGGGATGGATGAGCAGTTCTTC
CATSDTGQGMDEQFF
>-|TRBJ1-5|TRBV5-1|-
TGCGCCAGCAGCTTGGCGGCCGGGTTCCTTAGCAATCAGCCCCAGCATTTT
CASSLAAGFLSNQPQHF
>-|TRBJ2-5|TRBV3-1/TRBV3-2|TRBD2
TGTGCCAGCAGCCCCGGGGCTAGCGGGGAAGGGGAGACCCAGTACTTC
CASSPGASGEGETQYF
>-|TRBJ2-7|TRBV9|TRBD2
TGTGCCAGCAGTGTCGGGGGGAGCTCCTACGAGCAGTACTTC
CASSVGGSSYEQYF
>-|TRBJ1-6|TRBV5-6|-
TGTGCCAGCAGCTATCGGGGACGGAATAATTCACCCCTCCACTTT
CASSYRGRNNSPLHF
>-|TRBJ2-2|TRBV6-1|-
TGTGCCAGCAGTGAAGGGATCGGGGGCACCGGGGAGCTGTTTTTT
CASSEGIGGTGELFF
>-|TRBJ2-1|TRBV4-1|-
TGCGCCAGCAGCCTAAGTGGCGGGATCACGTCGCGCAATGAGCAGTTCTTC
CASSLSGGITSRNEQFF
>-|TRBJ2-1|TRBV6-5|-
TGTGCCAGCAGTTCCGACAGACCAAGGGACAATGAGCAGTTCTTC
CASSSDRPRDNEQFF
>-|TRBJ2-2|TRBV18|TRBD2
TGTGCCAGCTCACCACCTGCGGGGGGGCCGGGCACCGGGGAGCTGTTTTTT
CASSPPAGGPGTGELFF
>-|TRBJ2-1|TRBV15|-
TGTGCCACCCGTCCAACGGGAGACATGAACAATGAGCAGTTCTTC
CATRPTGDMNNEQFF
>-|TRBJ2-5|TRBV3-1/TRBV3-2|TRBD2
TGTGCCAGCAGCCAAGAATCTAGCGGGGGGGCCGGTTGGGAGACCCAGTACTTC
CASSQESSGGAGWETQYF
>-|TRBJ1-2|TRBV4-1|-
TGCGCCAGCAGCAAACTGGCGAGGGGCCGCTATGGCTACACCTTC
CASSKLARGRYGYTF
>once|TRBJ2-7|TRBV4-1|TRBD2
TGCGCCAGCAGCCATACTAGCGACCTCTACGAGCAGTACTTC
CASSHTSDLYEQYF
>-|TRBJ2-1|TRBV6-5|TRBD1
TGTGCCATCTTACTTTACAGGGGGCAATACAATGAGCAGTTCTTC
CAILLYRGQYNEQFF
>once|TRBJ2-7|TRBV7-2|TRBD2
TGTGCCAGCAGCCAAGGACTAGTCGAGCAGTACTTC
CASSQGLVEQYF
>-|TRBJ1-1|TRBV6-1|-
TGTGCCAGCAGTGTCCCCCCGCGGCACAGGTTAAACACTGAAGCTTTCTTT
CASSVPPRHRLNTEAFF
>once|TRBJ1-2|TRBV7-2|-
TGTGCCAGCAGCTTACCCCGACAGGTTAACTATGGCTACACCTTC
CASSLPRQVNYGYTF
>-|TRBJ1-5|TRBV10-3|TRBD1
TGTGCCATCAGCCCGACAGGGGGCCTCAATCAGCCCCAGCATTTT
CAISPTGGLNQPQHF
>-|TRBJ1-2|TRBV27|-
TGTGCCAGCAGTCCCCGGGGCGACCGGCCTAACTATGGCTACACCTTC
CASSPRGDRPNYGYTF
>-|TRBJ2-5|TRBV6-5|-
TGTGCCAGCATGGGGTGGAGGGGAGAGACCCAGTACTTC
CASMGWRGETQYF
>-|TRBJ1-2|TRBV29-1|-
TGCAGCGTTAATCCGGGAACTCACTATGGCTACACCTTC
CSVNPGTHYGYTF
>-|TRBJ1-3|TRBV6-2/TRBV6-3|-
TGTGCCAGCAGTCCGGACGGTTTCTCTGGAAACACCATATATTTT
CASSPDGFSGNTIYF
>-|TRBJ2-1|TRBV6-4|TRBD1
TGTGCCAGCAGTGCTAGTGCCGGGACAGGGGACAATGAGCAGTTCTTC
CASSASAGTGDNEQFF
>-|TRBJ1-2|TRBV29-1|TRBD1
TGCAGCGTGACAGGGAGGACACGATATGGCTACACCTTC
CSVTGRTRYGYTF
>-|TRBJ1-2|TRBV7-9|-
TGTGCCAGCAGCGATATAGACAGGCGGACCTATGGCTACACCTTC
CASSDIDRRTYGYTF
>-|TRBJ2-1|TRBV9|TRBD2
TGTGCCAGCAGCGCCCGGGACTACTCTAACAATGAGCAGTTCTTC
CASSARDYSNNEQFF
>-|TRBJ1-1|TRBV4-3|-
TGCGCCAGCAGCCAAGAAGCCGGTCGGGGAGCTTTCTTT
CASSQEAGRGAFF
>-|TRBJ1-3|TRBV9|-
TGTGCCAGCACGGCAGGGAGCTCTGGAAACACCATATATTTT
CASTAGSSGNTIYF
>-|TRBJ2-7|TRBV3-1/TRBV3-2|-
TGTGCCAGCAGCCAACCGACCTACTACGAGCAGTACTTC
CASSQPTYYEQYF
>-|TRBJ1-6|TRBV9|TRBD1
TGTGCCAGCAGCGTCAGATGGACAGGGTCGAATTCACCCCTCCACTTT
CASSVRWTGSNSPLHF
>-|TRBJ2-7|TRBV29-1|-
TGCAGCGTTGAGGCAGAGCTAGCCTACGAGCAGTACTTC
CSVEAELAYEQYF
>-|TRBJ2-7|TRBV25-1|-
TGTGCCAGCAGTGGGGTCGGGGGTGCGGAGCAGTACTTC
CASSGVGGAEQYF